Presented here are 16 T cell receptor beta chains from one specimen sequenced in a study of shared clonotypes between healthy human individuals (dated by TCRdb to 2020 to 2021). CD8 naive samples were obtained by positive selection for CCR7 among CD45RO-negative cells, yielding a CD45RA+CCR7+ population from which TemRA cells were excluded. Library preparation used the immunoSEQ multiplex PCR assay. The source is immuneACCESS, and TCRdb retained only in-frame sequences with V and J called. Part of the clones is not carried over; for the studies checked, unresolved V genes explain less than half of this, and the remainder is unexplained. The sample data list hundreds of thousands of clones, and nearly 97% of these were observed just once. Around 0.097% of the sample belongs to the ten largest clones. Sequencing was performed on naive CD8+ T cells sorted from blood. The sample's cell subset or site label, decoded: CD45RA+CCR7+. The source is a woman younger than 45 in good health.

This clone was picked up a small number of times. The chain combines TRBV28 with TRBJ2-1; D is possibly TRBD1 (5 bases). V was shortened by 6 bases and J by 4 bases, with 19 bases between the two germline ends. Germline assignment: CDR1 MDHEN and CDR2 SYDVKM. This CDR3 region has 16 residues. CDR3 in DNA: TGTGCCAGCAGCACCGCCTGGGCGCCAGGGTACAATGAGCAGTTCTTC. Amino acids: CASSTAWAPGYNEQFF. The full variable domain, its missing parts supplied by reference TRBV28 and TRBJ2-1, is DVKVTQSSRYLVKRTGEKVFLECVQDMDHENMFWYRQDPGLGLRLIYFSYDVKMKEKGDIPEGYSVSREKKERFSLILESASTNQTSMYLCASSTAWAPGYNEQFFGPGTRLTVL.

As DNA, the CDR3 is TGTGCCAGCAGCCCGGGACTGGAAGCTTACGAGCAGTACTTC. Amino acids: CASSPGLEAYEQYF. This sequence joins TRBV4-2 and TRBJ2-7; tentative D call: TRBD2 (6 bases). This CDR3 has 14 amino acids. Germline lookup yields CDR1 LGHNA and CDR2 YNFKEQ. Trimming cost V 4 bases and J 4 bases, with 14 bases left between them.

Remarks on this clone: At one of its ends the junction is not consistent with the germline gene, which may arise from a read error. The V and J genes are TRBV4-1 and TRBJ2-7; D gene uncertain. Germline CDR1 reads MGHRA; CDR2 reads YSYEKL. CDR3 size: 12 residues. CDR3: CASSQDALNLNF. In DNA form, the CDR3 reads TGCGCCAGCAGCCAAGATGCTCTAAACCTAAACTTC.

This chain links TRBV19 with TRBJ2-7; no clear D. Trimming removed 2 bases from V and 0 bases from J, with 8 bases in between. Per germline, CDR1 LNHDA and CDR2 SQIVND (reference sequence). This CDR3 contains 14 residues. Here the CDR3 reads CASSITASSYEQYF. DNA of the CDR3: TGTGCCAGTAGTATAACAGCCTCCTCCTACGAGCAGTACTTC.

For the CDR3, the DNA is TGTGCCAGCAGTTACAGTGGCAGGCTGAACACTGAAGCTTTCTTT. Translating gives CASSYSGRLNTEAFF. The rearrangement uses TRBV6-5 and TRBJ1-1; D remains unclear. Germline CDR1 is MNHEY and CDR2 is SVGAGI. CDR3 length: 15 residues. Trimming pared 2 bases from V and 0 bases from J, leaving 10 bases between.

This clone was seen once. The chain has TRBV27 and TRBJ2-2; 10 bases match TRBD1. From germline, CDR1 is MNHEY and CDR2 SMNVEV (reference sequence). The CDR3 is 14 amino acids. Losses at the gene ends were 8 bases for V and 4 bases for J; bases not matched to a gene: 4. CDR3 loop: CASAWTGGTGELFF. The CDR3 DNA sequence: TGTGCCAGCGCATGGACAGGGGGCACCGGGGAGCTGTTTTTT.

J is TRBJ2-5 and V is TRBV19; no clear D gene. Between the trimmed V and J ends, which lost 3 bases and 3 bases, there was a span of 8 bases. The CDR3 loop spans 13 amino acids. Germline lookup yields CDR1 LNHDA and CDR2 SQIVND (reference sequence). CDR3 nucleotide sequence: TGTGCCAGTAGTATTTTCGCCGAAGAGACCCAGTACTTC. Encoded protein: CASSIFAEETQYF.

This chain links TRBV7-9 with TRBJ2-7; 8 bases line up with TRBD1. CDR1 and CDR2 (germline): SEHNR, FQNEAQ (reference sequence). Trimming at V came to 3 bases and at J to 5 bases, leaving 9 bases not matched to a gene. The CDR3 loop spans 15 amino acids. CDR3 protein: CASSFGQGKPDEQYF. In DNA, the CDR3 is TGTGCCAGCAGCTTCGGACAGGGTAAACCCGACGAGCAGTACTTC.

The chain has TRBV28 and TRBJ2-5, with 8 bases identical to TRBD2. J gave up 2 bases and V 3 bases, and 11 bases lay outside the gene matches. Germline V CDR1 and CDR2: MDHEN, SYDVKM. CDR3 length: 17 residues. Here the CDR3 DNA reads TGTGCCAGCAGTTTGAAGGACGGCGTAGCGGGACAAGAGACCCAGTACTTC. Protein product: CASSLKDGVAGQETQYF.

The J gene is TRBJ2-7, the V gene TRBV5-1; 12 nucleotides match TRBD2. The length of the CDR3 is 18 residues. Germline V gene data show CDR1 as SGHRS and CDR2 as YFSETQ. Losses at the gene ends were 3 bases for V and 5 bases for J; bases not matched to a gene: 15. The CDR3 DNA sequence: TGCGCCAGCAGCTCGTACCCTAGCGGGAGGGCGATGAAGAACGAGCAGTACTTC. It codes for CASSSYPSGRAMKNEQYF.

This chain connects TRBV28 to TRBJ1-1; the D is unclear. This CDR3 contains 11 residues. V was pared by 6 bases and J by 2 bases, with 4 bases between. Germline-derived CDR1 and CDR2 are MDHEN and SYDVKM. DNA for the CDR3: TGTGCCAGCAGGATTAACACTGAAGCTTTCTTT. It translates to CASRINTEAFF.

This chain joins TRBV6-5 and TRBJ1-4, with 8 bases aligning to TRBD1. V shed 4 bases and J 8 bases; nucleotides not matched to a gene: 6. Germline CDR1 reads MNHEY; CDR2 reads SVGAGI. The CDR3 spans 14 residues. DNA of the CDR3: TGTGCCAGCAGTTTTACAGGGGGGAACGAAAAACTGTTTTTT. This translates into CASSFTGGNEKLFF.

This clone was picked up one time. Mismatch with germline at one junction end may stem from a read error. J is TRBJ2-1 and V is TRBV2; no clear D gene. The CDR3 consists of 8 residues. Germline CDR1 and CDR2: SNHLY and FYNNEI. The CDR3 DNA is TGTGCCAGCAGTGAGGAGTTCTTC. Its protein is CASSEEFF.

On this clone: One end of the junction does not line up with germline, which may come from a read error. The chain recombines TRBV28 with TRBJ2-1; TRBD2 might be the D (6 bases). The CDR3 loop spans 15 amino acids. In germline, CDR1 is MDHEN, CDR2 SYDVKM. CDR3 nucleotides: TGTGCCAGCAGTGTATGGAGGGAGACTGACGATGAGCAGTTCTTC. It codes for CASSVWRETDDEQFF.

Details on this clone: This sample also contains other DNA sequences that code for the same CDR3. The chain carries TRBV19 and TRBJ1-1; 8 nucleotides align to TRBD1. The V gene's germline CDR1 is LNHDA and CDR2 SQIVND (reference sequence). The CDR3 has 15 residues. The junction had 3 bases not matched to a gene; V was cut back by 3 bases and J by 0 bases. The CDR3 coding sequence is TGTGCCAGTAGTATGGGGACAGGATTGAACACTGAAGCTTTCTTT. Its translation is CASSMGTGLNTEAFF.

This chain joins TRBV28 and TRBJ2-1; 10 positions agree with TRBD2. J was trimmed by 5 bases and V by 5 bases; bases with no gene match: 18. Germline CDR1 MDHEN, CDR2 SYDVKM. CDR3 size: 19 residues. The CDR3 reads CASSTGVVTGTSENNEQFF. CDR3 nucleotide sequence: TGTGCCAGCAGTACGGGAGTGGTAACCGGGACTAGCGAGAACAATGAGCAGTTCTTC. The variable domain in full, completed from reference TRBV28 and TRBJ2-1, reads DVKVTQSSRYLVKRTGEKVFLECVQDMDHENMFWYRQDPGLGLRLIYFSYDVKMKEKGDIPEGYSVSREKKERFSLILESASTNQTSMYLCASSTGVVTGTSENNEQFFGPGTRLTVL.